This passage covers 26 T cell receptor beta chains from one sample sequenced in a study of beta chain features in type 1 diabetes. Whole-study findings and limits: Among patients with Type 1 diabetes, TCRB CDR3s were moderately but significantly shorter in every one of the four CD4+ subsets.

Their recognized antigens are unknown. Sequenced material consisted of expressed TCRB transcripts (all of the isolated RNA was reverse transcribed). Clones were sequenced by immunoSEQ multiplex PCR, and TCRdb holds only the in-frame ones, with some missing. The repertoire includes 130,000 to 150,000 clones, 10% to 15% of them detected once, and around 1.4% sits in the top ten. Sequencing was carried out using central memory CD4+ T cells from blood. These receptor sequences come from a man between 18 and 29 years old with type 1 diabetes.

This clone was seen just once. The V call is TRBV9, the J call TRBJ2-7, with 7 positions matching TRBD2. This CDR3 contains 15 residues. In germline, CDR1 is SGDLS, CDR2 YYNGEE. The J segment lost 3 bases and the V segment lost 2 bases, leaving 8 bases of the junction unmatched. The CDR3 here is CASSVRSSGLYEQYF. CDR3 DNA sequence: TGTGCCAGCAGCGTCCGATCTAGCGGCCTCTACGAGCAGTACTTC.

This clone occurred a few times. V is TRBV19 and J is TRBJ1-2; D gene uncertain. The CDR3 spans 11 residues. Germline CDR1 is LNHDA and CDR2 is SQIVND (reference sequence). The V end was cut by 10 bases, the J end by 8 bases, with 14 bases between. The CDR3 reads CATTMVGGYTF. In DNA form, the CDR3 reads TGTGCCACCACCATGGTTGGAGGCTACACCTTC.

In this sample, this clone turned up many times. The J gene is TRBJ1-2, the V gene TRBV9; possible D gene TRBD1, 6 bases. This CDR3 contains 14 residues. The germline CDR1 and CDR2 sequences are SGDLS and YYNGEE. V shed 5 bases and J shed 4 bases, with 15 bases lying between them. The CDR3 spells CASSTGLEGYGYTF. CDR3 sequence (DNA): TGTGCCAGCAGTACAGGGCTTGAAGGCTATGGCTACACCTTC.

This clone occurred a few times. The V gene is TRBV6-1, the J gene TRBJ2-1, with 7 bases matching TRBD2. CDR1 and CDR2 from the germline V gene are MNHNS and SASEGT. V was pared by 8 bases and J by 2 bases, with 9 bases of the junction left unmatched. The CDR3 loop spans 15 amino acids. The CDR3 DNA sequence: TGTGCCAGCGAGTGGGCTAGCGGAACCTACAATGAGCAGTTCTTC. Amino acid sequence: CASEWASGTYNEQFF.

The genes are TRBV6-1 and TRBJ2-7, with a possible D match to TRBD2 (5 bases). There are 15 residues in the CDR3. Germline CDR1 is MNHNS and CDR2 is SASEGT. The V end lost 4 bases, the J end lost 6 bases, and 19 bases lay between the germline ends. The CDR3 reads CASSVRTPPKIEQYF. CDR3 DNA sequence: TGTGCCAGCAGTGTCAGGACTCCTCCTAAAATCGAGCAGTACTTC.

This clone has a handful of counts. The chain links TRBV30 to TRBJ2-5; the D gene could be TRBD1 or TRBD2 (6 bases each). CDR3 size: 15 residues. Germline loops: CDR1 GTSNPN, CDR2 SVGIG (reference sequence). V was clipped by 0 bases and J by 5 bases, with 16 bases between them. Here the CDR3 DNA reads TGTGCCTGGAGTGTACGGGGGCCCCTCGCGGAGACCCAGTACTTC. It is translated as CAWSVRGPLAETQYF.

This clone was seen ten or more times. This rearrangement joins TRBV7-2 to TRBJ2-1, with a possible D match to TRBD1 (5 bases). V was clipped by 7 bases and J by 9 bases, with 13 bases between them. The germline CDR1 and CDR2 sequences are SGHTA and FQGNSA. CDR3 length: 12 amino acids. The CDR3 loop is CASTRVLAEQFF. In DNA, the CDR3 is TGTGCCAGCACCAGGGTTTTGGCTGAGCAGTTCTTC.

This chain links TRBV4-1 with TRBJ1-1; no clear D. The CDR3 is made up of 14 amino acids. V was shortened by 0 bases and J by 4 bases, with 9 bases between the two germline ends. The V gene's germline CDR1 is MGHRA and CDR2 YSYEKL. CDR3 bases: TGCGCCAGCAGCCAAGATCTGAGAGGCACTGAAGCTTTCTTT. The encoded protein is CASSQDLRGTEAFF.

This clone was counted only a few times. V and J are TRBV30 and TRBJ2-6; 7 positions agree with TRBD2. This CDR3 has 15 amino acids. V was pared by 0 bases and J by 2 bases, with 1 base of the junction left unmatched. The germline gives CDR1 GTSNPN, CDR2 SVGIG (reference sequence). Here the CDR3 reads CAWSVGGAGANVLTF. CDR3 coding DNA: TGTGCCTGGAGTGTGGGAGGGGCTGGGGCCAACGTCCTGACTTTC.

The table lists this clone with a few counts. The same CDR3 can be traced to other DNA sequences in this sample. V is TRBV7-9 and J is TRBJ2-7; D is ambiguous. V lost 5 bases, J lost 4 bases, and 6 bases lay in between. The CDR3 is made up of 11 amino acids. Germline V gene sequence: CDR1 SEHNR, CDR2 FQNEAQ (reference sequence). The CDR3 nucleotides read TGTGCCAGCAGCCTCGAATACGAGCAGTACTTC. The encoded protein is CASSLEYEQYF.

This clone was observed a handful of times. The J gene is TRBJ2-7, the V gene TRBV7-6; 12 bases are shared with TRBD1. Looked up from germline, CDR1 is SGHVS and CDR2 is FNYEAQ. The CDR3 sequence is 15 residues long. V trimming: 5 bases; J trimming: 4 bases; junction bases outside the gene matches: 6. CDR3 amino acids: CASSAQGQGAYEQYF. In nucleotides, the CDR3 is TGTGCCAGCAGCGCGCAGGGACAGGGGGCTTACGAGCAGTACTTC.

This clone was seen more than once but under ten times. The genes are TRBV7-9 and TRBJ2-7; the D gene is possibly TRBD1 (6 bases). Looked up from germline, CDR1 is SEHNR and CDR2 is FQNEAQ (reference sequence). This CDR3 is built from 17 residues. V gave up 5 bases and J gave up 4 bases, with 24 bases separating them. CDR3 DNA sequence: TGTGCCAGCAGCCCAGAAGGGGGTTCTGGGCGTCGATACGAGCAGTACTTC. Its protein product is CASSPEGGSGRRYEQYF. The whole variable domain, remainder taken from reference TRBV7-9 and TRBJ2-7, is DTGVSQNPRHKITKRGQNVTFRCDPISEHNRLYWYRQTLGQGPEFLTYFQNEAQLEKSRLLSDRFSAERPKGSFSTLEIQRTEQGDSAMYLCASSPEGGSGRRYEQYFGPGTRLTVT.

This clone appeared a few times. The genes are TRBV29-1 and TRBJ1-5, with a weak D call TRBD1 (5 bases). The CDR3 has 12 residues. The germline V gene has CDR1 SQVTM and CDR2 ANQGSEA. V lost 2 bases and J lost 11, with 13 bases in between. CDR3 amino acids: CSVEIGARSQHF. The CDR3 DNA sequence: TGCAGCGTTGAAATAGGGGCCCGGTCCCAGCATTTT.

The chain recombines TRBV2 with TRBJ1-4; D possibly corresponds to TRBD1 (5 bases). The CDR3 has 13 residues. Per germline, CDR1 SNHLY and CDR2 FYNNEI. With 7 bases removed from V and 1 base from J, the gap between germline ends came to 7 bases. The chain's CDR3 is CASKTETNEKLFF. The DNA for the CDR3 is TGTGCCAGCAAGACAGAAACTAATGAAAAACTGTTTTTT.

V gene TRBV9 combines with J gene TRBJ1-3; a possible D gene is TRBD1 (6 bases). The germline gives CDR1 SGDLS, CDR2 YYNGEE. V lost 0 bases to trimming and J lost 3 bases, with 7 bases between them. There are 14 residues in the CDR3. The CDR3 sequence is CASSVGQDGNTIYF. The CDR3 DNA reads TGTGCCAGCAGCGTAGGACAGGATGGAAACACCATATATTTT. The full variable domain, with the rest looked up from reference TRBV9 and TRBJ1-3, is DSGVTQTPKHLITATGQRVTLRCSPRSGDLSVYWYQQSLDQGLQFLIQYYNGEERAKGNILERFSAQQFPDLHSELNLSSLELGDSALYFCASSVGQDGNTIYFGEGSWLTVV.

This clone was seen a handful of times. The chain couples TRBV4-2 to TRBJ1-2; tentative D call: TRBD1 (6 bases). The CDR3 consists of 16 residues. CDR1 LGHNA and CDR2 YNFKEQ come from the germline V gene. V lost 0 bases and J 4 bases, leaving 15 bases between the germline ends. CDR3 sequence: CASSQDLWAQGYGYTF. CDR3 DNA: TGTGCCAGCAGCCAAGATCTTTGGGCACAGGGCTATGGCTACACCTTC.

A word on this clone: The junction departs from the called germline gene at one end, perhaps through a read error. The rearrangement uses TRBV14 and TRBJ1-2, with D tentatively TRBD1 (6 bases). Germline V lookup: CDR1 SGHDN, CDR2 FVKESK. The CDR3 runs 12 residues. The chain's CDR3 is CASSQVAGAPAF. The CDR3 DNA is TGTGCCAGCAGCCAAGTTGCAGGGGCACCAGCCTTC.

The rearrangement links TRBV11-2 to TRBJ1-2; a possible D gene is TRBD1 (5 bases). Trimming shortened V by 0 bases and J by 3 bases, and 11 bases separated the two germline ends. This CDR3 has 15 residues. Germline CDR1 and CDR2: SGHAT and FQNNGV. The CDR3 bases are TGTGCCAGCAGCTTAGAAATCGGGACCTACTATGGCTACACCTTC. It specifies CASSLEIGTYYGYTF. The variable domain in full, completed from reference TRBV11-2 and TRBJ1-2, reads EAGVAQSPRYKIIEKRQSVAFWCNPISGHATLYWYQQILGQGPKLLIQFQNNGVVDDSQLPKDRFSAERLKGVDSTLKIQPAKLEDSAVYLCASSLEIGTYYGYTFGSGTRLTVV.

This clone was counted only a few times. V usage is TRBV7-7 and J usage is TRBJ2-5, with D unclear. The ends were cut back, 1 base at V and 5 bases at J, with 5 bases in the middle. This CDR3 has 12 residues. Germline lookup yields CDR1 SSHAT and CDR2 FNYEAQ (reference sequence). The CDR3 region has the DNA TGTGCCAGCAGCTTAGGTTCCGAGACCCAGTACTTC. Translating gives CASSLGSETQYF.

The gene calls are TRBV30 and TRBJ2-2; the D call may be TRBD1 or TRBD2 (5 bases each). The CDR3 is made up of 14 amino acids. Germline V gene lookup returns CDR1 GTSNPN and CDR2 SVGIG (reference sequence). V was clipped by 6 bases and J by 2 bases, with 13 bases between them. Here the CDR3 reads CACQGTGNTGELFF. Here the CDR3 DNA reads TGTGCCTGCCAAGGGACGGGAAACACCGGGGAGCTGTTTTTT.

The J gene is TRBJ1-6, the V gene TRBV30; tentatively, D is TRBD1 (5 bases). Germline CDR1 is GTSNPN and CDR2 is SVGIG (reference sequence). Trimming removed 8 bases from V and 9 bases from J, with 11 bases in between. The CDR3 consists of 11 residues. This CDR3 reads CAGGEPSPLHF. CDR3 nucleotides: TGTGCCGGAGGGGAGCCTTCACCCCTCCACTTT.

This clone was picked up a small number of times. This chain connects TRBV7-2 to TRBJ1-1; D is possibly TRBD1 (6 bases). The CDR3 has 14 amino acids. V gave up 6 bases and J gave up 3 bases, with 14 bases separating them. Germline V lookup: CDR1 SGHTA, CDR2 FQGNSA. CDR3 loop: CASSLWGAYTEAFF. The CDR3 DNA reads as TGTGCCAGCAGTCTATGGGGGGCCTACACTGAAGCTTTCTTT.

This clone has just a few counts. The chain is built from TRBV2 and TRBJ2-5; 10 nucleotides agree with TRBD1. The V segment lost 6 bases and the J segment 5 bases; nucleotides outside the gene matches: 6. The germline V gene has CDR1 SNHLY and CDR2 FYNNEI. This CDR3 has 14 amino acids. The CDR3 here is CASRAGTGVETQYF. The CDR3 DNA sequence: TGTGCCAGCAGAGCCGGGACAGGGGTGGAGACCCAGTACTTC. Looking up the rest from reference TRBV2 and TRBJ2-5 gives the full variable domain: EPEVTQTPSHQVTQMGQEVILRCVPISNHLYFYWYRQILGQKVEFLVSFYNNEISEKSEIFDDQFSVERPDGSNFTLKIRSTKLEDSAMYFCASRAGTGVETQYFGPGTRLLVL.

This clone was recorded a few times. The chain carries TRBV28 and TRBJ2-7; D might be TRBD1 (6 bases). The CDR3 consists of 13 residues. Trimming took off 5 bases at V and 3 bases at J, with 11 bases between the two ends. Germline CDR1 is MDHEN and CDR2 is SYDVKM. CDR3 protein: CASSRQAGYEQYF. The CDR3 DNA sequence: TGTGCCAGCAGTCGACAGGCCGGCTACGAGCAGTACTTC.

This clone came up a few times. In DNA, the CDR3 is TGTGCCAGCAGCTTAGGCTTGGGGGCCACAGATACGCAGTATTTT. Translated: CASSLGLGATDTQYF. The chain is built from TRBV11-2 and TRBJ2-3, with D possibly matching TRBD1 (6 bases). Germline CDR1 reads SGHAT; CDR2 reads FQNNGV. Trimming removed 1 base from V and 2 bases from J, with 10 bases in between. The CDR3 is 15 residues long.

This clone was found a few times. The chain couples TRBV19 to TRBJ2-3; D may be TRBD2 (7 bases). Germline values: CDR1 LNHDA, CDR2 SQIVND (reference sequence). The CDR3 spans 14 residues. The germline V and J ends were trimmed by 7 bases and 1 base, with 12 bases remaining between them. This CDR3 reads CASMGGPGTDTQYF. The CDR3 nucleotides are TGTGCCAGTATGGGGGGGCCAGGCACAGATACGCAGTATTTT.